This is a list of T cell receptor beta chains from one sample in a study of shared clonotypes between healthy human individuals. Profiled with immunoSEQ multiplex PCR; TCRdb holds only in-frame clones, not every one. The sample includes approximately 2,000,000 clones, 85% to 95% of them seen just once. The sample comprised naive CD4+ T cells from PBMCs. These receptors were collected from a man in his late teens or twenties in good health. Some clones in this sample may be carry-over from other donors' samples. The CDR3 runs from the conserved cysteine through the conserved F or W. A D gene is named only where the DNA matches it firmly. Where a row states a size, it is once, few, many or the class of an expanded clone; other rows omit it.

d_call j_call clone_size v_call cdr3_aa cdr3_nt
TRBD1 TRBJ2-7 - TRBV5-4 CASSFGTAISYEQYF TGTGCCAGCAGCTTTGGGACAGCTATTTCCTACGAGCAGTACTTC
- TRBJ1-4 - TRBV28 CASSLRGLGDKLFF TGTGCCAGCAGTTTAAGGGGACTCGGGGACAAACTGTTTTTT
TRBD2 TRBJ2-2 - TRBV10-1 CASSGQLAGANTGELFF TGCGCCAGCAGTGGACAGCTAGCGGGTGCGAACACCGGGGAGCTGTTTTTT
- TRBJ2-2 - TRBV6-6 CASSPRNTGELFF TGTGCCAGCAGCCCACGGAACACCGGGGAGCTGTTTTTT
- TRBJ2-7 once TRBV21-1 CASSKLAGVLEQYF TGTGCCAGCAGCAAGCTAGCGGGAGTGCTTGAGCAGTACTTC
- TRBJ1-1 - TRBV5-5 CASSLDGATEAFF TGTGCCAGCAGCTTGGATGGGGCAACTGAAGCTTTCTTT
- TRBJ1-1 few TRBV5-4 CASSRGGMNTEAFF TGTGCCAGCAGCCGCGGGGGCATGAACACTGAAGCTTTCTTT
TRBD2 TRBJ2-3 - TRBV7-7 CASSLAPSGYTDTQYF TGTGCCAGCAGCTTAGCGCCTAGCGGGTACACAGATACGCAGTATTTT
TRBD1 TRBJ1-2 many TRBV15 CATSREFRDRDGYTF TGTGCCACCAGCAGAGAGTTCCGGGACAGGGATGGCTACACCTTC
- TRBJ1-5 - TRBV7-2 CASSPGSGSGRQPQHF TGTGCCAGCAGCCCGGGATCGGGGTCGGGTCGGCAGCCCCAGCATTTT
- TRBJ2-7 - TRBV5-5 CASSLGAGTTTYEQYF TGTGCCAGCAGCTTGGGGGCTGGGACAACGACCTACGAGCAGTACTTC
- TRBJ1-5 - TRBV7-9 CASSIRRGMPQHF TGTGCCAGCAGCATACGAAGGGGGATGCCCCAGCATTTT
- TRBJ2-7 once TRBV6-6 CASSYFGPLVNEQYF TGTGCCAGCAGTTACTTCGGTCCCCTAGTCAACGAGCAGTACTTC
TRBD1 TRBJ2-5 - TRBV5-1 CASSLRQGSYQETQYF TGCGCCAGCAGCCTCCGACAGGGATCGTACCAAGAGACCCAGTACTTC
TRBD2 TRBJ2-3 - TRBV5-1 CASTLGGSGTDTQYF TGCGCCAGCACCTTGGGGGGTAGCGGGACAGATACGCAGTATTTT
- TRBJ2-5 few TRBV2 CASTRLGGETQYF TGTGCCAGCACCCGTCTGGGGGGAGAGACCCAGTACTTC
- TRBJ1-1 - TRBV19 CASSSSGWSGTEAFF TGTGCCAGCAGTTCCTCGGGGTGGAGTGGCACTGAAGCTTTCTTT
- TRBJ2-2 - TRBV5-1 CASSLDPGAGELFF TGCGCCAGCAGCTTGGATCCGGGCGCCGGGGAGCTGTTTTTT
- TRBJ1-2 - TRBV7-8 CASSALFRGTEAPLSYTF TGTGCCAGCAGCGCCCTCTTTCGGGGCACCGAGGCCCCATTGTCCTACACCTTC
- TRBJ2-3 - TRBV5-1 CASSAGSTDTQYF TGCGCCAGCAGCGCAGGAAGCACAGATACGCAGTATTTT
- TRBJ1-5 - TRBV6-6 CASSYSSQGGSQPQHF TGTGCCAGCAGTTACTCTTCGCAGGGAGGTAGTCAGCCCCAGCATTTT
- TRBJ1-2 - TRBV4-1 CASSQGDNYGYTF TGCGCCAGCAGCCAAGGGGACAACTATGGCTACACCTTC
TRBD1 TRBJ2-5 - TRBV5-1 CASSRGQSQETQYF TGCGCCAGCAGCAGGGGACAGTCCCAAGAGACCCAGTACTTC
TRBD1 TRBJ1-2 - TRBV7-2 CASSPRGQPRYGYTF TGTGCCAGCAGCCCCAGGGGGCAGCCCCGCTATGGCTACACCTTC
- TRBJ2-2 - TRBV5-1 CASRSGFNTGELFF TGCGCCAGCAGGTCGGGGTTTAACACCGGGGAGCTGTTTTTT
TRBD2 TRBJ2-1 - TRBV30 CAWSGGAIAGGSYNEQFF TGTGCCTGGAGTGGAGGGGCGATAGCGGGCGGCTCCTACAATGAGCAGTTCTTC
- TRBJ1-1 - TRBV5-1 CASHPESFSTEAFF TGCGCCAGCCATCCGGAGAGTTTCAGCACTGAAGCTTTCTTT
- TRBJ2-1 - TRBV30 CAWSRGSYNEQFF TGTGCCTGGAGTCGGGGAAGCTACAATGAGCAGTTCTTC
- TRBJ1-1 - TRBV28 CASSQPPGGGETEAFF TGTGCCAGCAGCCAGCCGCCAGGCGGAGGTGAAACTGAAGCTTTCTTT
TRBD1 TRBJ1-1 - TRBV19 CASTHPGQGDTEAFF TGTGCCAGTACTCACCCAGGACAGGGCGACACTGAAGCTTTCTTT
- TRBJ2-1 - TRBV7-6 CASSPGNHEQFF TGTGCCAGCAGCCCGGGTAACCATGAGCAGTTCTTC
- TRBJ1-6 once TRBV6-5 CASSYSAGNSPLHF TGTGCCAGCAGTTACTCAGCGGGAAATTCACCCCTCCACTTT
- TRBJ1-5 - TRBV18 CASSPGGNSNQPQHF TGTGCCAGCTCACCAGGGGGTAATAGCAATCAGCCCCAGCATTTT
TRBD1 TRBJ2-3 - TRBV29-1 CSLTGGSTDTQYF TGCAGCCTTACAGGGGGTAGCACAGATACGCAGTATTTT
TRBD1 TRBJ2-7 - TRBV2 CASAGGQYYEQYF TGTGCCAGTGCAGGGGGCCAATACTACGAGCAGTACTTC
TRBD2 TRBJ2-6 - TRBV28 CASRGGDESGANVLTF TGTGCCAGCAGGGGGGGGGACGAGTCTGGGGCCAACGTCCTGACTTTC
TRBD1 TRBJ1-2 - TRBV11-2 CASSSPAGYRGGGYTF TGTGCCAGCAGCTCACCCGCGGGTTACAGGGGCGGAGGCTACACCTTC
TRBD1 TRBJ2-7 - TRBV29-1 CSVLGQGANYEQYF TGCAGCGTTCTCGGACAGGGGGCGAACTACGAGCAGTACTTC
- TRBJ2-1 once TRBV7-2 CASSLTGTNNEQFF TGTGCCAGCAGCTTAACCGGGACAAACAATGAGCAGTTCTTC
- TRBJ1-2 - TRBV5-6 CASSPRGSYGYTF TGTGCCAGCAGCCCCCGGGGCAGTTATGGCTACACCTTC
TRBD2 TRBJ2-2 - TRBV7-6 CASSQRTSGKGELFF TGTGCCAGCAGCCAGAGGACTAGCGGGAAAGGGGAGCTGTTTTTT
TRBD1 TRBJ1-2 once TRBV6-5 CASSNYRGGGYTF TGTGCCAGCAGTAATTACAGGGGCGGGGGCTACACCTTC
- TRBJ2-7 - TRBV6-1 CASSLGASVTYEQYF TGTGCCAGCAGCTTAGGGGCTAGCGTCACCTACGAGCAGTACTTC
- TRBJ1-1 - TRBV5-1 CASSLVQGGTEAFF TGCGCCAGCAGCTTGGTTCAGGGAGGGACTGAAGCTTTCTTT
TRBD2 TRBJ2-1 - TRBV27 CASSPRLAGVVNNEQFF TGTGCCAGCAGTCCCCGACTAGCGGGAGTAGTAAACAATGAGCAGTTCTTC
TRBD2 TRBJ2-1 - TRBV28 CASSSRLAGTHNEQFF TGTGCCAGCAGTTCCCGACTAGCGGGTACCCACAATGAGCAGTTCTTC
TRBD1 TRBJ2-1 - TRBV7-3 CASSSPGQGGNEQFF TGTGCCAGCAGCTCCCCGGGACAGGGGGGGAATGAGCAGTTCTTC
TRBD1 TRBJ2-5 - TRBV7-9 CASSSVGTAQETQYF TGTGCCAGCAGCTCCGTCGGGACAGCTCAAGAGACCCAGTACTTC
TRBD2 TRBJ2-3 - TRBV5-1 CASTEFGDYPPRHTQYF TGCGCCAGCACCGAATTTGGGGACTACCCACCTCGACATACGCAGTATTTT
- TRBJ2-5 once TRBV10-2 CASSESRETQYF TGCGCCAGCAGTGAGTCAAGGGAGACCCAGTACTTC
- TRBJ1-1 - TRBV28 CASSLQNTEAFF TGTGCCAGCAGTCTCCAAAACACTGAAGCTTTCTTT
- TRBJ2-7 - TRBV6-5 CASSYSARGGEQYF TGTGCCAGCAGTTACTCGGCCAGGGGGGGCGAGCAGTACTTC
TRBD1 TRBJ1-2 - TRBV7-9 CASSPQGSGYTF TGTGCCAGCAGCCCACAGGGGTCCGGCTACACCTTC